This TCR beta chain originates from a study of CD8 T cells in ankylosing spondylitis. Regarding the study as a whole: Disease-linked clones had a CD8+ phenotype and relatively low frequency in peripheral blood. There were earlier reports of some motif variants in reactive arthritis synovial fluid and blood.

This clonotype was counted at least ten times. Antigen unknown. Quantitative 5'-RACE with molecular barcodes was used to make the TCR beta libraries. From the 5' RACE reads, TCRdb called clonotypes with MiXCR, one entry per CDR3 protein. The table has roughly 250,000 distinct CDR3 sequences, around 7.8% seen once. Sequenced: blood, either unsorted or a sorted T cell fraction (not recorded which). The TCR was taken from a male donor with ankylosing spondylitis or in good health (not recorded which).

The CDR3 DNA is TGCGCCAGCAGCACGGAGACAGGGACATACGAGCAGTACTTC. Its translation: CASSTETGTYEQYF. The rearrangement joins TRBV5-1 to TRBJ2-7; TRBD1 matches 7 bases. Germline values: CDR1 SGHRS, CDR2 YFSETQ. The trim removed 4 bases at V and 4 bases at J, leaving 8 bases unmatched. CDR3 size: 14 residues.